The 29 T cell receptor beta chains below all came from one sample that was sequenced in a study of blood T cells in healthy people across ages. For the second PCR, which ran for about 6 to 11 cycles, a sample-barcoded 5' primer and a J-beta primer mix were used. TCRdb used MiXCR to reprocess the 5' RACE reads, holding one entry per CDR3 protein. The repertoire holds 800,000 or so distinct CDR3 sequences, 20% to 30% seen once, with 3% to 4.5% in the top ten. Separately, the same data were catalogued under a study of T cells of mothers and their children.

The sample consisted of blood. All receptors come from a boy aged 5-17 years in good health.

The rearrangement links TRBV2 to TRBJ1-5; 7 bases are a match to TRBD1. J was trimmed by 0 bases and V by 2 bases; bases with no gene match: 7. The CDR3 has 17 amino acids. Germline CDR1 and CDR2: SNHLY and FYNNEI. CDR3: CASSELGQAYSNQPQHF. DNA of the CDR3: TGTGCCAGCAGTGAACTTGGACAGGCGTATAGCAATCAGCCCCAGCATTTT.

The table lists this clonotype with a few counts. The V and J genes are TRBV12-3 or TRBV12-4 and TRBJ2-1; weak D call: TRBD1 (5 bases). The CDR3 sequence is 13 residues long. V was trimmed by 7 bases and J by 8 bases, leaving 15 bases between them. Written as DNA, the CDR3 is TGTGCCAGCATCCTAACAGGCGACGATGAGCAGTTCTTC. Protein: CASILTGDDEQFF.

In its sample, this clonotype was seen a few times. The chain has TRBV2 and TRBJ2-1; 11 bases map to TRBD1. The tail of the sequence fits TRBJ2-7 better, so the J call may be wrong. CDR3 length: 13 amino acids. Looked up from germline, CDR1 is SNHLY and CDR2 is FYNNEI. The CDR3 reads CASGGTGGYEQYF. The DNA for the CDR3 is TGTGCCAGCGGAGGGACAGGGGGCTACGAGCAGTACTTC.

This clonotype appeared many times. This chain uses TRBV9 with TRBJ2-7; 9 bases agree with TRBD2. The CDR3 runs 14 residues. V lost 2 bases to trimming and J lost 1 base; unmatched junction nucleotides: 1. The V gene's germline CDR1 is SGDLS and CDR2 YYNGEE. The CDR3: CASSVSGGSYEQYF. CDR3 nucleotide sequence: TGTGCCAGCAGCGTTAGCGGGGGATCCTACGAGCAGTACTTC.

This clonotype was recorded a few times. V gene TRBV29-1 combines with J gene TRBJ1-4; no clear D gene. Germline lookup yields CDR1 SQVTM and CDR2 ANQGSEA. The CDR3 has 11 amino acids. Between the trimmed V and J ends, which lost 4 bases and 8 bases, there was a span of 8 bases. The CDR3 reads CSVVGGEKLFF. The CDR3 DNA follows: TGCAGCGTTGTCGGAGGCGAAAAACTGTTTTTT.

The V call is TRBV29-1, the J call TRBJ2-5; tentatively, D is TRBD2 (5 bases). V shed 2 bases and J shed 1 base, with 14 bases lying between them. CDR3 size: 15 residues. Germline loops: CDR1 SQVTM, CDR2 ANQGSEA. The CDR3 region has the DNA TGCAGCGTTGAACGGGGTTCTCGGCTCCAAGAGACCCAGTACTTC. It codes for CSVERGSRLQETQYF. Variable domain in full (rest from reference TRBV29-1 and TRBJ2-5): SAVISQKPSRDICQRGTSLTIQCQVDSQVTMMFWYRQQPGQSLTLIATANQGSEATYESGFVIDKFPISRPNLTFSTLTVSNMSPEDSSIYLCSVERGSRLQETQYFGPGTRLLVL.

This chain joins TRBV4-3 and TRBJ2-5; a possible D gene is TRBD1 (5 bases). V lost 0 bases and J 4 bases, leaving 9 bases between the germline ends. Germline CDR1 is LGHNA and CDR2 is YSLEER. The CDR3 is made up of 14 amino acids. This CDR3 reads CASSQENQGETQYF. The CDR3 DNA follows: TGCGCCAGCAGCCAAGAAAACCAGGGAGAGACCCAGTACTTC.

This clonotype was picked up a small number of times. The chain carries TRBV11-2 and TRBJ2-1, with a weak D call TRBD2 (7 bases). The CDR3 is made up of 19 amino acids. V was clipped by 0 bases and J by 0 bases, with 18 bases between them. Germline values: CDR1 SGHAT, CDR2 FQNNGV. The CDR3 coding sequence is TGTGCCAGCAGCTTAGATTTCCAGGGGAGGGAGGGCTCCTACAATGAGCAGTTCTTC. Encoded protein: CASSLDFQGREGSYNEQFF.

V is TRBV12-3 or TRBV12-4 and J is TRBJ1-5; 7 bases match TRBD1. Trimming cost V 4 bases and J 4 bases; bases outside gene matches: 4. The CDR3 extends over 14 amino acids. The CDR3 spells CASSWTGVNQPQHF. CDR3 sequence (DNA): TGTGCCAGCAGTTGGACAGGCGTAAATCAGCCCCAGCATTTT.

This chain connects TRBV19 to TRBJ2-6; no definite D call. This CDR3 comprises 17 residues. V was pared by 5 bases and J by 0 bases, with 14 bases between. The germline CDR1 and CDR2 sequences are LNHDA and SQIVND (reference sequence). This CDR3 reads CASSEPRAPSGANVLTF. CDR3 nucleotides: TGTGCCAGTAGTGAGCCCCGGGCACCCTCTGGGGCCAACGTCCTGACTTTC.

In DNA, the CDR3 is TGCAGTGCCCCCCCGGGCGGCCTCTCGAAGACCCAGTACTTC. Its translation: CSAPPGGLSKTQYF. This chain joins TRBV20-1 and TRBJ2-5, with D hard to call. The CDR3 sequence is 14 residues long. Germline V gene sequence: CDR1 DFQATT, CDR2 SNEGSKA (reference sequence). With 6 bases removed from V and 6 bases from J, the gap between germline ends came to 20 bases.

This clonotype has just a few counts. The rearrangement uses TRBV4-1 and TRBJ2-1; the D gene is possibly TRBD2 (5 bases). The CDR3 is made up of 14 amino acids. Trimming cost V 0 bases and J 9 bases, with 12 bases left between them. CDR1 MGHRA and CDR2 YSYEKL come from the germline V gene. CDR3 DNA: TGCGCCAGCAGCCAAGATCGGGGTCGGAGTGAGCAGTTCTTC. Translation gives CASSQDRGRSEQFF.

The sample holds a few counts of this clonotype. The chain employs TRBV3-1 and TRBJ2-3, with 11 nucleotides matching TRBD2. Germline lookup yields CDR1 LGHDT and CDR2 YNNKEL (reference sequence). CDR3 length: 15 residues. V was clipped by 4 bases and J by 5 bases; unmatched bases: 5. The CDR3 protein is CASSRSGGAVDTQYF. The CDR3 bases are TGTGCCAGCAGCCGTAGCGGGGGGGCAGTAGATACGCAGTATTTT.

This clonotype was seen a few times. V gene TRBV29-1 combines with J gene TRBJ2-5; 8 bases fit TRBD2. The CDR3 consists of 15 residues. In germline, CDR1 is SQVTM, CDR2 ANQGSEA. V trimming: 5 bases; J trimming: 4 bases; junction bases outside the gene matches: 12. CDR3 residues: CSVTSWAGGGETQYF. For the CDR3, the DNA is TGCAGCGTTACATCGTGGGCGGGGGGAGGAGAGACCCAGTACTTC. Based on the CDR3 plus reference TRBV29-1 and TRBJ2-5, the full variable domain is SAVISQKPSRDICQRGTSLTIQCQVDSQVTMMFWYRQQPGQSLTLIATANQGSEATYESGFVIDKFPISRPNLTFSTLTVSNMSPEDSSIYLCSVTSWAGGGETQYFGPGTRLLVL.

The genes are TRBV6-6 and TRBJ1-5, with no clear D. The CDR3 runs to 13 residues. From germline, CDR1 is MNHNY and CDR2 SVGAGI (reference sequence). V lost 2 bases and J 6 bases, leaving 8 bases between the germline ends. The CDR3 DNA reads TGTGCCAGCAGTTACGGGTTTAGTCAGCCCCAGCATTTT. Protein: CASSYGFSQPQHF.

There are a few counts of this clonotype. The chain couples TRBV7-2 to TRBJ2-7, with 13 bases fitting TRBD2. Trimming cost V 5 bases and J 2 bases; bases outside gene matches: 3. Germline V gives CDR1 SGHTA, CDR2 FQGNSA. The CDR3 length is 15 residues. The chain's CDR3 is CASSRLAGGAYEQYF. The DNA for the CDR3 is TGTGCCAGCAGCCGACTAGCGGGGGGAGCCTACGAGCAGTACTTC.

V and J are TRBV4-3 and TRBJ1-6, with D tentatively TRBD1 (6 bases). Trimming cost V 2 bases and J 5 bases, with 10 bases left between them. CDR3 length equals 15 residues. Germline CDR1 is LGHNA and CDR2 is YSLEER. In nucleotides, the CDR3 is TGCGCCAGCAGCCAACAGGGGAGAGATAATTCACCCCTCCACTTT. Its translation: CASSQQGRDNSPLHF.

This clonotype was seen only a few times. The chain couples TRBV20-1 to TRBJ2-4; 9 nucleotides line up with TRBD1. Germline V gene data show CDR1 as DFQATT and CDR2 as SNEGSKA (reference sequence). The CDR3 spans 15 residues. The ends lost 0 bases at V and 8 bases at J; junction bases unmatched: 8. This chain's CDR3 is CSARDPGQGVYIQYF. The CDR3 nucleotides are TGCAGTGCTAGAGATCCGGGACAGGGAGTATACATTCAGTACTTC.

This chain uses TRBV28 with TRBJ2-1; 8 bases agree with TRBD1. This CDR3 is built from 17 residues. Trimming took 2 bases from V and 4 from J; bases not matched to a gene: 10. Germline V gives CDR1 MDHEN, CDR2 SYDVKM. CDR3 coding DNA: TGTGCCAGCAGTTTACTAACAGGGGGAAGGGGGTACAATGAGCAGTTCTTC. This codes for CASSLLTGGRGYNEQFF.

This chain connects TRBV11-3 to TRBJ1-3; D remains ambiguous. The length of the CDR3 is 13 residues. V shed 6 bases and J shed 3 bases, with 9 bases lying between them. CDR1 is SGHNT and CDR2 is YENEEA in the germline V gene. Written as DNA, the CDR3 is TGTGCCAGCAGTTATGGGGTTGGAAACACCATATATTTT. As protein: CASSYGVGNTIYF.

The chain is built from TRBV7-2 and TRBJ2-5, with TRBD2 matching over 12 bases. V was pared by 5 bases and J by 1 base, with 5 bases of the junction left unmatched. CDR1 is SGHTA and CDR2 is FQGNSA in the germline V gene. The CDR3 spans 16 residues. Here the CDR3 DNA reads TGTGCCAGCAGCCCACAGACTAGCGGGGGCCAAGAGACCCAGTACTTC. Amino acids: CASSPQTSGGQETQYF.

This clonotype was counted a few times. This chain joins TRBV14 and TRBJ2-3; D might be TRBD2 (6 bases). The CDR3 sequence is 15 residues long. Trimming removed 4 bases at V and 4 bases at J, with 15 bases between. Looked up from germline, CDR1 is SGHDN and CDR2 is FVKESK. CDR3: CASSPRARRADTQYF. CDR3 DNA: TGTGCCAGCAGCCCCCGAGCGCGGAGGGCAGATACGCAGTATTTT.

This clonotype was found a few times. The rearrangement uses TRBV18 and TRBJ2-5; D is possibly TRBD1 or TRBD2 (6 bases each). The V gene lost 0 bases and the J gene lost 5 bases, with 13 bases spanning the gap. Germline loops: CDR1 KGHSH, CDR2 LQKENI. The CDR3 runs to 15 residues. The CDR3: CASSPPVSGAETQYF. The CDR3 DNA is TGTGCCAGCTCACCACCGGTTTCGGGGGCGGAGACCCAGTACTTC. Combining the CDR3 with reference TRBV18 and TRBJ2-5 gives the whole variable domain NAGVMQNPRHLVRRRGQEARLRCSPMKGHSHVYWYRQLPEEGLKFMVYLQKENIIDESGMPKERFSAEFPKEGPSILRIQQVVRGDSAAYFCASSPPVSGAETQYFGPGTRLLVL.

The chain links TRBV6-5 to TRBJ2-7, with TRBD1 identical over 10 bases. This CDR3 has 14 residues. The J segment lost 4 bases and the V segment lost 2 bases, leaving 2 bases of the junction unmatched. Germline lookup yields CDR1 MNHEY and CDR2 SVGAGI. CDR3 protein: CASSYGTGEYEQYF. DNA for the CDR3: TGTGCCAGCAGTTACGGGACAGGGGAATACGAGCAGTACTTC.

This clonotype turned up a few times. CDR3 loop: CSARGPGGASTDTQYF. The CDR3 DNA reads TGCAGTGCCCGAGGGCCCGGGGGGGCGAGCACAGATACGCAGTATTTT. The J gene is TRBJ2-3, the V gene TRBV20-1; 8 bases fit TRBD2. The CDR3 is 16 amino acids. Germline CDR1 reads DFQATT; CDR2 reads SNEGSKA (reference sequence). The ends lost 6 bases at V and 0 bases at J; junction bases unmatched: 11.

This clonotype was observed a handful of times. The chain has TRBV7-9 and TRBJ2-4; tentatively, D is TRBD2 (6 bases). The CDR3 spans 15 residues. CDR1 and CDR2 from the germline V gene are SEHNR and FQNEAQ (reference sequence). V was shortened by 3 bases and J by 3 bases, with 12 bases between the two germline ends. The DNA of the CDR3 is TGTGCCAGCAGCTTCGGGGGAGCACGCAAAAACATTCAGTACTTC. Translated, it gives CASSFGGARKNIQYF. Together with reference TRBV7-9 and TRBJ2-4, the CDR3 gives the full variable domain: DTGVSQNPRHKITKRGQNVTFRCDPISEHNRLYWYRQTLGQGPEFLTYFQNEAQLEKSRLLSDRFSAERPKGSFSTLEIQRTEQGDSAMYLCASSFGGARKNIQYFGAGTRLSVL.

The chain carries TRBV14 and TRBJ2-3, with D perhaps matching TRBD1 or TRBD2 (5 bases each). The V gene's germline CDR1 is SGHDN and CDR2 FVKESK. CDR3 size: 18 residues. Trimming took 0 bases from V and 0 from J, leaving 16 bases between them. The CDR3 reads CASSQEDLGPSSTDTQYF. The CDR3 DNA is TGTGCCAGCAGCCAAGAGGACCTGGGACCCTCTAGCACAGATACGCAGTATTTT.

The chain's CDR3 is CASSPETSGGTDTQYF. CDR3 DNA sequence: TGTGCCAGCAGTCCAGAGACTAGCGGGGGGACAGATACGCAGTATTTT. This chain connects TRBV7-6 to TRBJ2-3, with TRBD2 identical over 13 bases. The J segment lost 3 bases and the V segment lost 6 bases, leaving 6 bases of the junction unmatched. The V gene's germline CDR1 is SGHVS and CDR2 FNYEAQ. The CDR3 totals 16 residues.

This clonotype has more than one count but fewer than ten. V gene TRBV7-9 combines with J gene TRBJ2-5, with TRBD1 identical over 7 bases. The CDR3 sequence is 12 residues long. The germline V gene has CDR1 SEHNR and CDR2 FQNEAQ (reference sequence). J lost 5 bases, V lost 5 bases, and 2 bases had no gene match. Here the CDR3 reads CASSGQDETQYF. The CDR3 DNA reads as TGTGCCAGCAGCGGACAGGACGAGACCCAGTACTTC.